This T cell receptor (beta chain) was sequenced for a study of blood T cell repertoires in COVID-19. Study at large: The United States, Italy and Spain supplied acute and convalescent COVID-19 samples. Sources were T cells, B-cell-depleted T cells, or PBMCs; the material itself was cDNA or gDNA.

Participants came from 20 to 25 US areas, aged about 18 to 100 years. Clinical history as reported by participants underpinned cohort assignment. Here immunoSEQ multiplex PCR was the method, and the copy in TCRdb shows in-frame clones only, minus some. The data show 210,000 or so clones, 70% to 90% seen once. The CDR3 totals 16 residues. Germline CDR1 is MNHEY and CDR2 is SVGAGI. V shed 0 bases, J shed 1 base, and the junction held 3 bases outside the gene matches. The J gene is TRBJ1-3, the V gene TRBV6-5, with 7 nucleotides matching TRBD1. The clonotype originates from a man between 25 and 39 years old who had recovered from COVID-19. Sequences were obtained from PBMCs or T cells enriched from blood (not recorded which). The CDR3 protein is CASSYSGDRSGNTIYF. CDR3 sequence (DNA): TGTGCCAGCAGTTACTCCGGGGACAGATCTGGAAACACCATATATTTT.